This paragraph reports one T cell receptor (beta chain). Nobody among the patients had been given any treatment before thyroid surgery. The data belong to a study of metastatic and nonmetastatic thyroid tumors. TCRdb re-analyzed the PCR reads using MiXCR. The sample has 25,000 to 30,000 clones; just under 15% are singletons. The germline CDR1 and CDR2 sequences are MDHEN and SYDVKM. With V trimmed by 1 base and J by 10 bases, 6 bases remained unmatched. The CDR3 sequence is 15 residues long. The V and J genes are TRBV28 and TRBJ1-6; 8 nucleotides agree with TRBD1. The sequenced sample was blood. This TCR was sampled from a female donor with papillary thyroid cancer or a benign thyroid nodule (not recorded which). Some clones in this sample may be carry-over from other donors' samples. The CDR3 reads CASSLFMTGDSPLHF. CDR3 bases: TGTGCCAGCAGTTTATTCATGACAGGGGACTCACCCCTCCACTTT.